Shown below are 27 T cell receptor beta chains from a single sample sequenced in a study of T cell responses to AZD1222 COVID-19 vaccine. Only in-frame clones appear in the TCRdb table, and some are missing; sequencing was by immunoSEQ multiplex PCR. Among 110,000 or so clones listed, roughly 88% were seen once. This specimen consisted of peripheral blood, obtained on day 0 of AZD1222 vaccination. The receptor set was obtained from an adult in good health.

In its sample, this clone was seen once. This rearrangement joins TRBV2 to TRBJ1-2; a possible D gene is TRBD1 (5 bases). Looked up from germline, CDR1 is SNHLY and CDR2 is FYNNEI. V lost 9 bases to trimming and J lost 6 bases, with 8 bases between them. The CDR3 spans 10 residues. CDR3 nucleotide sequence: TGTGCCAGATTGACAGATGGCTACACCTTC. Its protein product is CARLTDGYTF. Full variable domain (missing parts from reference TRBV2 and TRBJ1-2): EPEVTQTPSHQVTQMGQEVILRCVPISNHLYFYWYRQILGQKVEFLVSFYNNEISEKSEIFDDQFSVERPDGSNFTLKIRSTKLEDSAMYFCARLTDGYTFGSGTRLTVV.

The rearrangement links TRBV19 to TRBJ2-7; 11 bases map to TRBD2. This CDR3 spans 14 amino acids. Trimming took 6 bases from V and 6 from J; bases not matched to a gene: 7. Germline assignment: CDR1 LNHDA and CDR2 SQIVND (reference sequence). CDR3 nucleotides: TGTGCCAGTAGCCGACTAGCGGGATTAGGCGAGCAGTACTTC. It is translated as CASSRLAGLGEQYF.

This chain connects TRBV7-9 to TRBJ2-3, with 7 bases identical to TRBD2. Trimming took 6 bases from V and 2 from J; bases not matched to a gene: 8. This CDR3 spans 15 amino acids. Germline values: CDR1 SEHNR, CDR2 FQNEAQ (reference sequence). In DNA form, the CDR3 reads TGTGCCAGCAGTTCCGGGACTACATTCACAGATACGCAGTATTTT. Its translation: CASSSGTTFTDTQYF.

The CDR3 loop is CATSPSAKNIQYF. CDR3 nucleotide sequence: TGTGCCACCTCCCCTAGTGCCAAAAACATTCAGTACTTC. This chain joins TRBV19 and TRBJ2-4; D ambiguous. V was trimmed by 10 bases and J by 1 base, leaving 11 bases between them. Germline V CDR1 and CDR2: LNHDA, SQIVND (reference sequence). The CDR3 contains 13 residues. The whole variable domain, remainder taken from reference TRBV19 and TRBJ2-4, is DGGITQSPKYLFRKEGQNVTLSCEQNLNHDAMYWYRQDPGQGLRLIYYSQIVNDFQKGDIAEGYSVSREKKESFPLTVTSAQKNPTAFYLCATSPSAKNIQYFGAGTRLSVL.

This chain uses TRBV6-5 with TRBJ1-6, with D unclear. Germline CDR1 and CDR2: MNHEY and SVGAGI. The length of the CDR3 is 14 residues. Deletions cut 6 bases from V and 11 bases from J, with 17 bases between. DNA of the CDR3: TGTGCCAGCAGCAACACCCCAATTAGGGCACCCCTCCACTTT. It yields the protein CASSNTPIRAPLHF.

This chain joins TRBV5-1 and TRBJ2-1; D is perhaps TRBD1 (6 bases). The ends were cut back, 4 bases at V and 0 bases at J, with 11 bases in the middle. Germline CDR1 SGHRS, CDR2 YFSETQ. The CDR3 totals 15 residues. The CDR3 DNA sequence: TGCGCCAGCAGCAAGGAGACAGGCTCCTACAATGAGCAGTTCTTC. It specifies CASSKETGSYNEQFF.

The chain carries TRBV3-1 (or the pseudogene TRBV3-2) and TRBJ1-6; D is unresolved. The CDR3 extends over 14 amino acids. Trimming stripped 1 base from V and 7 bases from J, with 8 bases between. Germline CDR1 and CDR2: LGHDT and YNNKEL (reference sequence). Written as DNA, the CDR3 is TGTGCCAGCAGCCAAGGGAGCCAAAATTCACCCCTCCACTTT. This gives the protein CASSQGSQNSPLHF.

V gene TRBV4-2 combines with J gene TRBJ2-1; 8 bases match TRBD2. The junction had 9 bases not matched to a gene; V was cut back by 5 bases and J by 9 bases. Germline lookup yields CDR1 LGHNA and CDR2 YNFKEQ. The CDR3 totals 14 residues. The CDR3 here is CASSTSGGSLEQFF. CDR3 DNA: TGTGCCAGCAGCACTAGCGGTGGGTCCCTTGAGCAGTTCTTC.

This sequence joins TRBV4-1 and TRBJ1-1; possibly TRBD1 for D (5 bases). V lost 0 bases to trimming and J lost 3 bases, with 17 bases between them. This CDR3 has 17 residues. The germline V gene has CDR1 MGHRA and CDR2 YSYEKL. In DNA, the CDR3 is TGCGCCAGCAGCCAAGATCCTCAGGCTGGGGGATACACTGAAGCTTTCTTT. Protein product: CASSQDPQAGGYTEAFF.

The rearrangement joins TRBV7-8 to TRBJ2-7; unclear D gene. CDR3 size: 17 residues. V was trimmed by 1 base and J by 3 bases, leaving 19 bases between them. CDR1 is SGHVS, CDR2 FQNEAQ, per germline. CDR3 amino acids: CASSLVGRAQRGYEQYF. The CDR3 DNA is TGTGCCAGCAGCTTAGTGGGCCGGGCACAACGCGGCTACGAGCAGTACTTC.

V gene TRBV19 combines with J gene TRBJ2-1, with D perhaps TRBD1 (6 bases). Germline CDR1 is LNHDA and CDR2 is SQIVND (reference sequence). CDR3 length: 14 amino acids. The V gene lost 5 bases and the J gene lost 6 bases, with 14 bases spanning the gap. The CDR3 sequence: CASSHREYINEQFF. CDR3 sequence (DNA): TGTGCCAGTAGTCACAGGGAATATATCAATGAGCAGTTCTTC. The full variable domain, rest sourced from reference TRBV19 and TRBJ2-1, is DGGITQSPKYLFRKEGQNVTLSCEQNLNHDAMYWYRQDPGQGLRLIYYSQIVNDFQKGDIAEGYSVSREKKESFPLTVTSAQKNPTAFYLCASSHREYINEQFFGPGTRLTVL.

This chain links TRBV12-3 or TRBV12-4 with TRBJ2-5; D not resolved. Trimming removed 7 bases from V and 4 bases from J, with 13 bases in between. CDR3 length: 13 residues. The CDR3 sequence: CASTQGLPETQYF. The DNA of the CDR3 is TGTGCCAGCACCCAAGGGCTCCCAGAGACCCAGTACTTC.

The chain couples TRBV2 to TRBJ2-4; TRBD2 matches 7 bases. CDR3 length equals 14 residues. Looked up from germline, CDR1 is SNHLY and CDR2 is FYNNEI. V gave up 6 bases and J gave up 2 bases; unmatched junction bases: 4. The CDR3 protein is CASSLGGTKNIQYF. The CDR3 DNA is TGTGCCAGCAGCTTGGGGGGGACCAAAAACATTCAGTACTTC.

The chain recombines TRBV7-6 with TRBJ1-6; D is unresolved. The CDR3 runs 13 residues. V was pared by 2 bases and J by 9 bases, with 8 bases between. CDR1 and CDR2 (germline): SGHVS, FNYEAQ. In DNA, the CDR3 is TGTGCCAGCAGCTTACTTAAGGTTTCACCCCTCCACTTT. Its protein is CASSLLKVSPLHF.

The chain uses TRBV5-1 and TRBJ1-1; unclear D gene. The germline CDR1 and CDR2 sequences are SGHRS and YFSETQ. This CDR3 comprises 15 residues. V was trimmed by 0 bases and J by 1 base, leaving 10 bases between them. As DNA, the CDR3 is TGCGCCAGCAGCTTGGCGCAGGCCGGGAACACTGAAGCTTTCTTT. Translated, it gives CASSLAQAGNTEAFF.

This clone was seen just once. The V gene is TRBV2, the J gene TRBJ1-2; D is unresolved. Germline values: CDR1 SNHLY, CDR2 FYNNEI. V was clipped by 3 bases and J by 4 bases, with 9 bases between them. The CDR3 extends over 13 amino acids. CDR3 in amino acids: CASSETQVYGYTF. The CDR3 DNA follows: TGTGCCAGCAGTGAGACCCAGGTCTATGGCTACACCTTC. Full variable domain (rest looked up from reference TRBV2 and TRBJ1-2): EPEVTQTPSHQVTQMGQEVILRCVPISNHLYFYWYRQILGQKVEFLVSFYNNEISEKSEIFDDQFSVERPDGSNFTLKIRSTKLEDSAMYFCASSETQVYGYTFGSGTRLTVV.

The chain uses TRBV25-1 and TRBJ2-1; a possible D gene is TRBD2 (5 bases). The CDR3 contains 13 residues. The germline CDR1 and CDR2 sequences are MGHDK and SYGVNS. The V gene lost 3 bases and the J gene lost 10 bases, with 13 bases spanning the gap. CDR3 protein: CASSDSTSGEQFF. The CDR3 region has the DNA TGTGCCAGCAGTGATTCCACGTCGGGAGAGCAGTTCTTC.

CDR3 bases: TGTGCCAGCAGCTTCGGGACAGCAACTAATGAAAAACTGTTTTTT. Translation: CASSFGTATNEKLFF. J is TRBJ1-4 and V is TRBV11-3; 7 nucleotides line up with TRBD1. V lost 3 bases, J lost 0 bases, and 1 base stayed unmatched. The CDR3 extends over 15 amino acids. Germline CDR1 and CDR2: SGHNT and YENEEA.

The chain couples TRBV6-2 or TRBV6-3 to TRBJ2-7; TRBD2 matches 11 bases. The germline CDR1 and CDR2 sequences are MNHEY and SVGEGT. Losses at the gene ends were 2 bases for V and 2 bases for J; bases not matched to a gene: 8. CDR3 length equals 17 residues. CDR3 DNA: TGTGCCAGCAGTTACGCGACTAGCGGGGAGTTTGCCTACGAGCAGTACTTC. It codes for CASSYATSGEFAYEQYF.

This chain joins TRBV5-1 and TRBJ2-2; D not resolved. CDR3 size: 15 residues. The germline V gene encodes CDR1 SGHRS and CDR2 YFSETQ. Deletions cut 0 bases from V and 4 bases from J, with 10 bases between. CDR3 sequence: CASSLAPTATGELFF. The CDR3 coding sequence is TGCGCCAGCAGCTTGGCCCCTACAGCCACCGGGGAGCTGTTTTTT.

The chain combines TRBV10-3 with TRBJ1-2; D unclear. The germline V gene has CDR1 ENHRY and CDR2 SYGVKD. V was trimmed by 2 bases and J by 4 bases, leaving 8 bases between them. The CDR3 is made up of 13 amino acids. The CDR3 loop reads CAISEIGIYGYTF. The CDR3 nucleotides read TGTGCCATCAGTGAGATTGGGATCTATGGCTACACCTTC.

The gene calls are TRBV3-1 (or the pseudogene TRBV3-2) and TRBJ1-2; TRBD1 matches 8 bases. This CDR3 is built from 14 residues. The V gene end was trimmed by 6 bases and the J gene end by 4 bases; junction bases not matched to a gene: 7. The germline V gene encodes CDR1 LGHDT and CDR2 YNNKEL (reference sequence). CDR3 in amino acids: CASRPDRVGYGYTF. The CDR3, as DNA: TGTGCCAGCAGACCGGACAGGGTCGGCTATGGCTACACCTTC.

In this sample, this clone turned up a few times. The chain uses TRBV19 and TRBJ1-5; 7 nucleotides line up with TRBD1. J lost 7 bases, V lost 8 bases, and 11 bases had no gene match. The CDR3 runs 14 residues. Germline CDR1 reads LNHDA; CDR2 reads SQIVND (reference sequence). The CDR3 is CASAYRGEEQPQHF. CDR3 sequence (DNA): TGTGCCAGTGCTTACAGGGGTGAGGAACAGCCCCAGCATTTT.

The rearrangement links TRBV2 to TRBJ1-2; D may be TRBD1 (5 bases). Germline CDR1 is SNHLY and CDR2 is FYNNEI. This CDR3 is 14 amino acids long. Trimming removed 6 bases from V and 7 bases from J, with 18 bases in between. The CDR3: CASRSARDRGGYTF. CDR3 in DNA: TGTGCCAGCAGGAGTGCCAGGGACCGGGGTGGCTACACCTTC. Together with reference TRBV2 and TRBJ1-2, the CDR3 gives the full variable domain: EPEVTQTPSHQVTQMGQEVILRCVPISNHLYFYWYRQILGQKVEFLVSFYNNEISEKSEIFDDQFSVERPDGSNFTLKIRSTKLEDSAMYFCASRSARDRGGYTFGSGTRLTVV.

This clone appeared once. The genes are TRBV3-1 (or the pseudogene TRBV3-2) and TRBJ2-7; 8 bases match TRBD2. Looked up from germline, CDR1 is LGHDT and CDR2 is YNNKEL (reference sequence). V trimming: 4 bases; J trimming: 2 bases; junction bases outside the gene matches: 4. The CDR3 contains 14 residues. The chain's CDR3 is CASSPSGGPYEQYF. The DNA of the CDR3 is TGTGCCAGCAGCCCCTCGGGGGGGCCCTACGAGCAGTACTTC.

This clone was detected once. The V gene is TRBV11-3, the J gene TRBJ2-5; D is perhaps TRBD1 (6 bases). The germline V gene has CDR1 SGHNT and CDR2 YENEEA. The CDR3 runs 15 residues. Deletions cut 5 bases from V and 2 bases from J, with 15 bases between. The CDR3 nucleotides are TGTGCCAGCAGCCCGCCATGGCAGGGGCAAGAGACCCAGTACTTC. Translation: CASSPPWQGQETQYF.

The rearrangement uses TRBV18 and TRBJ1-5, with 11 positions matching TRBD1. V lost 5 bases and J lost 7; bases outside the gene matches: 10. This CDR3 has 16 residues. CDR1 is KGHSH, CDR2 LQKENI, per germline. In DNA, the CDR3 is TGTGCCAGCTCATACGGGGACAGGGGGAGGAAGCAGCCCCAGCATTTT. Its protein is CASSYGDRGRKQPQHF. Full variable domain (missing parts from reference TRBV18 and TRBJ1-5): NAGVMQNPRHLVRRRGQEARLRCSPMKGHSHVYWYRQLPEEGLKFMVYLQKENIIDESGMPKERFSAEFPKEGPSILRIQQVVRGDSAAYFCASSYGDRGRKQPQHFGDGTRLSIL.